This T cell receptor (beta chain) emerged from a study of technical replicates of blood from a handful of donors (TCRdb year 2017). The library was obtained by the immunoSEQ multiplex PCR assay. TCRdb re-hosts the immuneACCESS table, in-frame sequences only. Its copies lack some clones; in the studies checked, an unresolved V gene accounts for under half of them, and the cause for the rest is not known. The sample table contains 75,000 or so clones; only one count was recorded for about 92% of them. The ten largest clones add up to roughly 0.37% of the sample. V is cut back by 4 bases and J by 2 bases, with 12 bases in the junction unmatched. Taken from the germline V gene, the CDR1 and CDR2 loops are SGHNT and YENEEA. The CDR3 sequence holds 17 residues, the cysteine and phenylalanine included. Of the read, only the CDR3 DNA is kept; its 51 bases are in frame from base 1. A note on this clone: No cognate antigen has been identified for it. No per-base quality is available; no much larger clone lies one base away.

The receptor was isolated from a human donor in good health. Sequencing input: T cells isolated from PBMCs. Rearrangement joined TRBV11-3 to TRBJ2-5, and 8 bases in between align with TRBD2. The CDR3 region: CASSSQRRGVQQETQYF. The nucleotide sequence reads TGTGCCAGCAGCTCTCAGAGGCGGGGGGTGCAACAAGAGACCCAGTACTTC.